Sequencing of this T cell receptor (beta chain) was carried out in a study of T cell clonality in common variable immunodeficiency. This clone appeared many times. Its matching antigen is unknown. The read gets to within 3 residues of the CDR3 end, and the germline J gene fills in the rest. Using immunoSEQ multiplex PCR, the repertoire was profiled, and TCRdb retains in-frame clones only, with some absent. The sample holds approximately 44,000 clones, and no clone turns up only once. Heparinized whole blood, about 4.5 to 9 ml, came from each donor. Findings and caveats of the study: CVID subjects shared fewer TCRbeta clones than healthy controls did. CVID subjects showed higher TCRbeta clonality than healthy controls. What drives increased CVID clonality needs T cell subpopulation sequencing.

Germline CDR1 is DFQATT and CDR2 is SNEGSKA (reference sequence). This CDR3 has 12 amino acids. Trimming shortened V by 3 bases and J by 7 bases, and 9 bases separated the two germline ends. The TCR sequence derives from a person between 18 and 70 years old in good health. V usage is TRBV20-1 and J usage is TRBJ2-2; no reliable D call. The specimen sequenced was peripheral blood mononuclear cells. The CDR3 reads CSASRAGGELFF. The CDR3 DNA, read in part, is TGCAGTGCTAGTAGAGCAGGCGGGGAG.